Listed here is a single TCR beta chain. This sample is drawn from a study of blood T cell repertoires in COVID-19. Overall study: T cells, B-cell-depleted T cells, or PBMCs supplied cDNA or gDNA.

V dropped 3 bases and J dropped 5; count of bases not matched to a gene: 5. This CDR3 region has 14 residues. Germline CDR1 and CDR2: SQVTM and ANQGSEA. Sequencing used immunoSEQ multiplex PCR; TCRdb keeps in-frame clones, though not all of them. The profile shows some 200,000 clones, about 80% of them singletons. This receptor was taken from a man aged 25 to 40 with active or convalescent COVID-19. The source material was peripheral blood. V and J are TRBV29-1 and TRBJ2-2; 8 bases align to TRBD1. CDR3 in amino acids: CSVDQGARTGELFF. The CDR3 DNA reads TGCAGCGTTGACCAGGGGGCGAGAACCGGGGAGCTGTTTTTT.